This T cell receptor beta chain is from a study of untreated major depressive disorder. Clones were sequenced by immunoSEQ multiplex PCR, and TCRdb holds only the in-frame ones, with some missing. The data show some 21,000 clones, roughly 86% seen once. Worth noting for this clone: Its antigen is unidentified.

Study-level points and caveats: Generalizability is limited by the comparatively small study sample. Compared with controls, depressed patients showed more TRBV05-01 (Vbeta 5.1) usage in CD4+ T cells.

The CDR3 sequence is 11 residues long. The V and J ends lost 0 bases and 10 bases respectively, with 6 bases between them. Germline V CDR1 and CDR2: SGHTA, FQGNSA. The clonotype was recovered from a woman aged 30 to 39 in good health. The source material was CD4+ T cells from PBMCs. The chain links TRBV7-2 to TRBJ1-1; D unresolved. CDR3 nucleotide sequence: TGTGCCAGCAGCTTAGCGCAGGCAGCTTTCTTT. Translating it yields CASSLAQAAFF.